Listed here are 29 T cell receptor beta chains from one sample, sequenced in a study of T cells after yellow fever vaccination. MiXCR, applied by TCRdb to the 5' RACE reads, yields one record per CDR3 protein. Found here are a few hundred thousand distinct CDR3 sequences, 8.7% of them singletons; the top ten hold around 3.5%. The source was CD4+ T cells sorted from PBMCs, collected 5 days after the yellow fever booster vaccination. The source of these receptors is a man between 18 and 29 years old who received the YFV17D yellow fever vaccine.

The table lists this clonotype with a few counts. The chain recombines TRBV4-3 with TRBJ1-3, with a tentative D call TRBD1 (5 bases). The ends were cut back, 0 bases at V and 4 bases at J, with 10 bases in the middle. Germline V gene lookup returns CDR1 LGHNA and CDR2 YSLEER. This CDR3 has 15 amino acids. CDR3 nucleotides: TGCGCCAGCAGCCAAGACCAGGGTGAGGGAAACACCATATATTTT. It specifies CASSQDQGEGNTIYF.

This clonotype was detected a few times. This chain uses TRBV19 with TRBJ2-5; D gene uncertain. V was trimmed by 5 bases and J by 5 bases, leaving 6 bases between them. CDR1 LNHDA and CDR2 SQIVND come from the germline V gene (reference sequence). CDR3 length equals 11 residues. This CDR3 reads CASSDRETQYF. As DNA, the CDR3 is TGTGCCAGTAGTGATCGCGAGACCCAGTACTTC.

A few counts support this clonotype. V and J are TRBV24-1 and TRBJ2-2, with D unclear. Germline CDR1 KGHDR, CDR2 SFDVKD. The V end was cut by 6 bases, the J end by 3 bases, with 4 bases between. This CDR3 spans 12 amino acids. CDR3 loop: CATSSYTGELFF. The CDR3 nucleotides read TGTGCCACCAGTAGTTACACCGGGGAGCTGTTTTTT.

The CDR3, as DNA: TGTGCCAGCAGGGGGACAGGGGGCTTTATCGGGGAGCTGTTTTTT. This gives the protein CASRGTGGFIGELFF. The J gene is TRBJ2-2, the V gene TRBV6-1; 12 bases line up with TRBD1. The CDR3 covers 15 residues. Trimming at V came to 6 bases and at J to 7 bases, leaving 6 bases not matched to a gene. CDR1 is MNHNS, CDR2 SASEGT, per germline.

J is TRBJ1-4 and V is TRBV9, with D possibly TRBD1 on 6 matching bases. The CDR3 is 15 residues long. Germline CDR1 SGDLS, CDR2 YYNGEE. Trimming left V 2 bases short and J 6 bases short, with 14 bases between. CDR3: CASSVLGARDEKLFF. In DNA form, the CDR3 reads TGTGCCAGCAGCGTTCTGGGGGCGCGGGATGAAAAACTGTTTTTT. Filled out from reference TRBV9 and TRBJ1-4, the complete variable domain reads DSGVTQTPKHLITATGQRVTLRCSPRSGDLSVYWYQQSLDQGLQFLIQYYNGEERAKGNILERFSAQQFPDLHSELNLSSLELGDSALYFCASSVLGARDEKLFFGSGTQLSVL.

This clonotype was observed many times. V gene TRBV6-2 or TRBV6-3 combines with J gene TRBJ1-1, with D tentatively TRBD1 (5 bases). V was trimmed by 7 bases and J by 3 bases, leaving 27 bases between them. Per the germline V gene, CDR1 is MNHEY and CDR2 is SVGEGT. The CDR3 has 18 residues. CDR3 region: CASTIARMTNRIDTEAFF. The CDR3, as DNA: TGTGCCAGCACTATAGCCCGCATGACTAACAGGATCGACACTGAAGCTTTCTTT.

This clonotype was counted at least ten times. This chain links TRBV10-3 with TRBJ1-6; D uncertain. Trimming removed 8 bases from V and 8 bases from J, with 10 bases in between. The CDR3 is 12 residues long. Germline CDR1 ENHRY, CDR2 SYGVKD. The CDR3 region has the DNA TGTGCCATCGGCGGATCGGATTCACCCCTCCACTTT. Protein sequence: CAIGGSDSPLHF.

This clonotype was seen a few times. Here the CDR3 DNA reads TGTGCCTGGAGTTGGGAGGCCTACGGGGGTGAAGCTTTCTTT. Protein sequence: CAWSWEAYGGEAFF. The V gene is TRBV30, the J gene TRBJ1-1; maybe TRBD1 (5 bases). Germline-derived CDR1 and CDR2 are GTSNPN and SVGIG (reference sequence). Deletions cut 2 bases from V and 7 bases from J, with 17 bases between. The CDR3 has 14 amino acids.

V usage is TRBV28 and J usage is TRBJ2-6; D tentatively fits TRBD1 or TRBD2 (5 bases each). V was clipped by 5 bases and J by 0 bases, with 11 bases between them. The CDR3 covers 16 residues. CDR1 and CDR2 from the germline V gene are MDHEN and SYDVKM. CDR3 protein: CASSLTGPSGANVLTF. The CDR3 DNA follows: TGTGCCAGCAGTCTCACGGGGCCCTCTGGGGCCAACGTCCTGACTTTC.

The chain couples TRBV28 to TRBJ2-6; 7 bases align to TRBD2. Germline V gene sequence: CDR1 MDHEN, CDR2 SYDVKM. Trimming took 5 bases from V and 3 from J; bases not matched to a gene: 10. CDR3 size: 17 residues. The DNA of the CDR3 is TGTGCCAGCAGTCCAACGGGACTATCAAGTGGGGCCAACGTCCTGACTTTC. Translated, it gives CASSPTGLSSGANVLTF. The entire variable domain, with the rest obtained from reference TRBV28 and TRBJ2-6, is as follows: DVKVTQSSRYLVKRTGEKVFLECVQDMDHENMFWYRQDPGLGLRLIYFSYDVKMKEKGDIPEGYSVSREKKERFSLILESASTNQTSMYLCASSPTGLSSGANVLTFGAGSRLTVL.

Ten or more counts support this clonotype. This chain links TRBV11-2 with TRBJ2-1; a possible D gene is TRBD1 (6 bases). V was clipped by 6 bases and J by 4 bases, with 7 bases between them. This CDR3 is built from 12 residues. Looked up from germline, CDR1 is SGHAT and CDR2 is FQNNGV. This chain's CDR3 is CASRRGYNEQFF. The CDR3 bases are TGTGCCAGCAGAAGGGGGTACAATGAGCAGTTCTTC.

V usage is TRBV10-3 and J usage is TRBJ2-6; TRBD1 might be the D (6 bases). V lost 8 bases and J lost 0, with 14 bases in between. The CDR3 runs 16 residues. Germline-derived CDR1 and CDR2 are ENHRY and SYGVKD. The CDR3 DNA sequence: TGTGCCATCGGGGCAGGGGTTAACTCTGGGGCCAACGTCCTGACTTTC. Its translation: CAIGAGVNSGANVLTF.

The chain couples TRBV29-1 to TRBJ2-5; 10 bases map to TRBD1. Germline trimming cut 8 bases from V and 4 bases from J; bases unmatched to any gene: 7. In germline, CDR1 is SQVTM, CDR2 ANQGSEA. This CDR3 region has 13 residues. The CDR3 reads CSTRQGASETQYF. The CDR3 nucleotides are TGCAGCACCCGACAGGGGGCATCAGAGACCCAGTACTTC.

The table lists this clonotype with a few counts. The CDR3 here is CASSPGPTSGGQETQYF. The CDR3 DNA reads as TGTGCCAGCAGCCCGGGCCCTACTAGCGGGGGACAAGAGACCCAGTACTTC. This chain joins TRBV11-2 and TRBJ2-5; 11 bases line up with TRBD2. The V segment lost 5 bases and the J segment 2 bases; nucleotides outside the gene matches: 10. The CDR3 is 17 residues long. Looked up from germline, CDR1 is SGHAT and CDR2 is FQNNGV.

In this sample, this clonotype turned up a few times. The chain couples TRBV18 to TRBJ2-1; D may be TRBD1 (5 bases). Germline V gives CDR1 KGHSH, CDR2 LQKENI. The CDR3 has 15 residues. Trimming pared 1 base from V and 6 bases from J, leaving 13 bases between. CDR3 coding DNA: TGTGCCAGCTCACCACGAGGTTTAGGGGTCAATGAGCAGTTCTTC. Its protein is CASSPRGLGVNEQFF. Full variable domain (remainder filled in from reference TRBV18 and TRBJ2-1): NAGVMQNPRHLVRRRGQEARLRCSPMKGHSHVYWYRQLPEEGLKFMVYLQKENIIDESGMPKERFSAEFPKEGPSILRIQQVVRGDSAAYFCASSPRGLGVNEQFFGPGTRLTVL.

The V gene is TRBV25-1, the J gene TRBJ1-1; perhaps TRBD1 as D (6 bases). This CDR3 comprises 15 residues. Trimming left V 2 bases short and J 6 bases short, with 16 bases between. Germline V gene lookup returns CDR1 MGHDK and CDR2 SYGVNS. The CDR3 DNA is TGTGCCAGCAGTGAAAGGGGCAGGGGTGGATCTGAAGCTTTCTTT. Its translation: CASSERGRGGSEAFF.

The rearrangement joins TRBV7-2 to TRBJ2-1; D assignment may be TRBD1 or TRBD2 (6 bases each). V lost 1 base and J lost 0, with 16 bases in between. This CDR3 is built from 18 residues. CDR1 and CDR2 from the germline V gene are SGHTA and FQGNSA. CDR3 region: CASSLGGRGLSSYNEQFF. The CDR3 DNA is TGTGCCAGCAGCTTAGGCGGTCGGGGGCTCAGCTCCTACAATGAGCAGTTCTTC. The full variable domain, its missing parts supplied by reference TRBV7-2 and TRBJ2-1, is GAGVSQSPSNKVTEKGKDVELRCDPISGHTALYWYRQSLGQGLEFLIYFQGNSAPDKSGLPSDRFSAERTGGSVSTLTIQRTQQEDSAVYLCASSLGGRGLSSYNEQFFGPGTRLTVL.

This clonotype was found many times. The V and J genes are TRBV2 and TRBJ2-7, with D perhaps TRBD2 (6 bases). CDR1 and CDR2 (germline): SNHLY, FYNNEI. The CDR3 is 12 amino acids. Trimming took 6 bases from V and 6 from J, leaving 12 bases between them. This CDR3 reads CASRVGGGEQYF. CDR3 coding DNA: TGTGCCAGCAGGGTGGGGGGAGGCGAGCAGTACTTC.

This CDR3 is CSARDVGGAFTDTQYF. The CDR3 DNA is TGCAGTGCTAGAGATGTGGGGGGGGCCTTTACAGATACGCAGTATTTT. The V gene is TRBV20-1, the J gene TRBJ2-3; a possible D gene is TRBD2 (7 bases). Germline lookup yields CDR1 DFQATT and CDR2 SNEGSKA (reference sequence). The V end was cut by 0 bases, the J end by 3 bases, with 16 bases between. This CDR3 is 16 amino acids long.

This chain connects TRBV3-1 to TRBJ2-3, with D perhaps matching TRBD2 (5 bases). The length of the CDR3 is 16 residues. V shed 0 bases and J shed 5 bases, with 15 bases lying between them. Per germline, CDR1 LGHDT and CDR2 YNNKEL (reference sequence). The CDR3, as DNA: TGTGCCAGCAGCCAAGATCGGGCGGGTGCTAGAGATACGCAGTATTTT. Translation gives CASSQDRAGARDTQYF.

The chain carries TRBV29-1 and TRBJ1-5, with TRBD1 as a possible D gene (6 bases). Trimming stripped 3 bases from V and 2 bases from J, with 8 bases between. From germline, CDR1 is SQVTM and CDR2 ANQGSEA. The CDR3 runs to 13 residues. This CDR3 reads CSVEGGGNQPQHF. As DNA, the CDR3 is TGCAGCGTTGAGGGGGGCGGCAATCAGCCCCAGCATTTT.

CDR3 in DNA: TGTGCCAGCAGTTACGGGGGGTTGGCTGAAGCTTTCTTT. This codes for CASSYGGLAEAFF. The rearrangement joins TRBV6-6 to TRBJ1-1, with D perhaps TRBD1 (5 bases). This CDR3 has 13 residues. The V end was cut by 2 bases, the J end by 6 bases, with 10 bases between. Germline V gives CDR1 MNHNY, CDR2 SVGAGI (reference sequence).

This clonotype was observed a handful of times. The V and J genes are TRBV27 and TRBJ1-1; maybe TRBD1 (5 bases). The CDR3 totals 14 residues. The germline V gene has CDR1 MNHEY and CDR2 SMNVEV (reference sequence). The V end was cut by 3 bases, the J end by 3 bases, with 11 bases between. CDR3 sequence reads: CASSFGTGDTEAFF. The CDR3 nucleotides are TGTGCCAGCAGTTTTGGGACGGGGGACACTGAAGCTTTCTTT.

This clonotype was recorded many times. This chain uses TRBV7-8 with TRBJ2-3, with a weak D call TRBD2 (5 bases). CDR3 length: 13 amino acids. V shed 0 bases and J shed 5 bases, with 6 bases lying between them. The germline CDR1 and CDR2 sequences are SGHVS and FQNEAQ. The CDR3 loop reads CASSLAGEDTQYF. The DNA of the CDR3 is TGTGCCAGCAGCTTAGCGGGAGAAGATACGCAGTATTTT.

This clonotype was found a few times. The chain links TRBV19 to TRBJ1-2; D gene ambiguous. Germline V CDR1 and CDR2: LNHDA, SQIVND (reference sequence). Trimming pared 4 bases from V and 2 bases from J, leaving 5 bases between. The length of the CDR3 is 12 residues. CDR3 sequence (DNA): TGTGCCAGTAGTAACGGAAACTATGGCTACACCTTC. Protein product: CASSNGNYGYTF. The variable domain in full, completed from reference TRBV19 and TRBJ1-2, reads DGGITQSPKYLFRKEGQNVTLSCEQNLNHDAMYWYRQDPGQGLRLIYYSQIVNDFQKGDIAEGYSVSREKKESFPLTVTSAQKNPTAFYLCASSNGNYGYTFGSGTRLTVV.

This clonotype was counted between two and nine times. The genes are TRBV5-1 and TRBJ2-7, with 8 bases that match TRBD1. The ends lost 4 bases at V and 6 bases at J; junction bases unmatched: 6. The V gene's germline CDR1 is SGHRS and CDR2 YFSETQ. The CDR3 sequence is 13 residues long. This CDR3 is CASSPGQGSEQYF. The CDR3 coding sequence is TGCGCCAGCAGCCCCGGACAGGGAAGCGAGCAGTACTTC.

The gene calls are TRBV14 and TRBJ1-2; D is perhaps TRBD1 (6 bases). CDR1 is SGHDN, CDR2 FVKESK, per germline. Trimming shortened V by 4 bases and J by 4 bases, and 10 bases separated the two germline ends. The CDR3 is 13 amino acids. The CDR3 nucleotides read TGTGCCAGCAGCCTACAGGGAACCTATGGCTACACCTTC. Translated: CASSLQGTYGYTF.

The V and J genes are TRBV19 and TRBJ2-3; weak D call: TRBD2 (5 bases). Per the germline V gene, CDR1 is LNHDA and CDR2 is SQIVND (reference sequence). The CDR3 is 15 residues long. V was clipped by 1 base and J by 0 bases, with 8 bases between them. The CDR3 DNA reads TGTGCCAGTAGTATAGGGAGAGGGAGCACAGATACGCAGTATTTT. It translates to CASSIGRGSTDTQYF.

The sample holds many counts of this clonotype. This chain connects TRBV6-4 to TRBJ2-1; D might be TRBD1 or TRBD2, each matching 5 bases. The V gene's germline CDR1 is MRHNA and CDR2 SNTAGT. The V end was cut by 2 bases, the J end by 7 bases, with 9 bases between. This CDR3 spans 13 amino acids. This CDR3 reads CASSDGTSNEQFF. CDR3 in DNA: TGTGCCAGCAGTGACGGGACGTCGAATGAGCAGTTCTTC.